This T cell receptor (beta chain) comes out of a study of neurological immune-mediated disorders. The study, taken as a whole, reports: One related-CDR3 cluster, identified by phylogenetic grouping, held the repertoires of 18 of 34 multiple sclerosis patients and was a possible signature.

The germline V gene encodes CDR1 LGHNA and CDR2 YSLEER. This CDR3 region has 16 residues. V dropped 0 bases and J dropped 8 bases, with 17 bases sitting between them. Synthesis of cDNA was carried out by template-switch 5'RACE. The reaction used 10-nucleotide random UMIs. Over 180 million TCR-beta sequences, together covering 15-18 subjects, were produced by every individual sequencing run that was carried out. TCRdb passed the 5' RACE reads through MiXCR, listing each CDR3 protein once. The sample holds roughly 62,000 distinct CDR3 sequences, around 4.8% seen once. The table lists this clonotype with many counts. Its target is unknown.

Sequenced: PBMCs. This TCR derives from a woman aged 45-59 years with multiple sclerosis. V usage is TRBV4-3 and J usage is TRBJ2-4; D uncertain. Here the CDR3 DNA reads TGCGCCAGCAGCCAAGATTGGAAGGCCGGGTCGGACATTCAGTACTTC. Protein sequence: CASSQDWKAGSDIQYF.